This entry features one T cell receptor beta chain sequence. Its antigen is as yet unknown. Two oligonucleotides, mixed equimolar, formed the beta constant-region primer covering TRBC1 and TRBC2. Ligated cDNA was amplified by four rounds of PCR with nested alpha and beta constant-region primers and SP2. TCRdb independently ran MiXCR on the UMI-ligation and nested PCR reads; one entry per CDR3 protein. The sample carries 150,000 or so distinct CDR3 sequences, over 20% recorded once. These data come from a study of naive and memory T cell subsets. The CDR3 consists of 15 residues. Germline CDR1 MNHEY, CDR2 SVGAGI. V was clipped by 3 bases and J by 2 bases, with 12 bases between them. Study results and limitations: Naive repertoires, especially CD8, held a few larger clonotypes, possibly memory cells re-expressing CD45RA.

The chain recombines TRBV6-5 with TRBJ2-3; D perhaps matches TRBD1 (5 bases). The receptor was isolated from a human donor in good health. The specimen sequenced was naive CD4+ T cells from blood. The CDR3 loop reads CASSYDSPLTDTQYF. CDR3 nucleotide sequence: TGTGCCAGCAGTTATGACAGTCCGCTCACAGATACGCAGTATTTT.